Described below is a single T cell receptor beta chain sequence and its context. Its antigen is unknown. These data come from a study of cytomegalovirus exposure and HLA in healthy donors. Points from the study as a whole: Cytomegalovirus-associated status was assigned to around 160 TCR beta chains. There were reportedly fewer N-insertions in an Asian-associated ancestry cluster than the approximately 670-donor mean, in a later analysis. Being productive about 87% or about 30% of the time was typical of most TCR beta V segments in an earlier analysis.

Amplification used 60 Vbeta primers and 13 Jbeta primers. Here immunoSEQ multiplex PCR was the method, and the copy in TCRdb shows in-frame clones only, minus some. The data contain more than 150,000 clones, about four fifths of them singletons. Donors were nominally healthy when sampled, though unrecorded immune exposures were likely. The CDR3 loop spans 14 amino acids. Between the trimmed V and J ends, which lost 4 bases and 4 bases, there was a span of 13 bases. CDR1 is MNHEY and CDR2 is SVGAGI in the germline V gene. This clonotype originated in a woman aged 25 to 39 in good health and CMV-seronegative. The rearrangement links TRBV6-5 to TRBJ2-5, with a weak D call TRBD2 (6 bases). Sequenced material: PBMCs. In DNA form, the CDR3 reads TGTGCCAGCAGTTCCCCGGGGGTCAGAGAGACCCAGTACTTC. Protein: CASSSPGVRETQYF.